This T cell receptor (beta chain) was recovered during a study of technical replicates of blood from a handful of donors. Trimming left V 0 bases short and J 3 bases short, with 9 bases between. CDR3 size: 16 residues. Germline CDR1 LGHNA, CDR2 YNFKEQ. Repertoires were generated with immunoSEQ multiplex PCR, while TCRdb's copy carries only in-frame clones and drops some. The sample holds around 56,000 clones; roughly 95% are singletons and the top ten take 2.5% to 3.5%. The sample was PBMCs. The TCR originated in a human donor in good health. Some clones in this sample may be carry-over from other donors' samples. The rearrangement uses TRBV4-2 and TRBJ2-6, with D perhaps matching TRBD1 (7 bases). As DNA, the CDR3 is TGTGCCAGCAGCCAAGATCAGGGGGGTGGGGCCAACGTCCTGACTTTC. It is translated as CASSQDQGGGANVLTF.